Shown below are 19 T cell receptor beta chains from a single sample sequenced in a study of Graves' ophthalmopathy and Graves' hyperthyroidism. Beta-chain TCR CDR3 regions were amplified from RNA transcripts. HTBI primers were used in a first-round RT-PCR, which preceded a second-round multiplex PCR. Using its own MiXCR run on the multiplex PCR reads, TCRdb lists one record per CDR3 protein. Here the sample spans 200,000 to 250,000 distinct CDR3 sequences, 20% to 25% being singletons. Sequencing was done on a sample of peripheral blood. Source of these receptors: a woman aged 50 to 60 with Graves' ophthalmopathy.

This clonotype was seen repeatedly, ten times or more. The CDR3 nucleotides are TGTGCCAGCAGCTTAGCCCACTTGGACACCATATATTTT. As protein: CASSLAHLDTIYF. This chain joins TRBV7-2 and TRBJ1-3; the D is unclear. CDR3 length equals 13 residues. Germline V gene sequence: CDR1 SGHTA, CDR2 FQGNSA. With 0 bases removed from V and 8 bases from J, the gap between germline ends came to 8 bases.

Ten or more counts support this clonotype. The J gene is TRBJ2-7, the V gene TRBV27; 10 nucleotides agree with TRBD2. This CDR3 has 15 amino acids. The germline V gene encodes CDR1 MNHEY and CDR2 SMNVEV (reference sequence). The J segment lost 2 bases and the V segment lost 2 bases, leaving 3 bases of the junction unmatched. The chain's CDR3 is CASSLGLADTYEQYF. Written as DNA, the CDR3 is TGTGCCAGCAGTTTAGGACTAGCGGATACCTACGAGCAGTACTTC.

The sample holds many counts of this clonotype. The chain carries TRBV9 and TRBJ2-7; weak D call: TRBD1 (6 bases). The CDR3 length is 15 residues. Looked up from germline, CDR1 is SGDLS and CDR2 is YYNGEE. Deletions cut 4 bases from V and 3 bases from J, with 17 bases between. Written as DNA, the CDR3 is TGTGCCAGCAGCCTCCGGGACAAGCCCTACTACGAGCAGTACTTC. Its translation is CASSLRDKPYYEQYF.

This clonotype was picked up many times. This chain uses TRBV27 with TRBJ2-7, with D possibly TRBD1 on 5 matching bases. The germline V and J ends were trimmed by 0 bases and 3 bases, with 27 bases remaining between them. The CDR3 is made up of 20 amino acids. CDR1 is MNHEY and CDR2 is SMNVEV in the germline V gene (reference sequence). As DNA, the CDR3 is TGTGCCAGCAGTTTATCGAATAAGGACACTCCAGGAGAGCCGAACTACGAGCAGTACTTC. The encoded protein is CASSLSNKDTPGEPNYEQYF.

This clonotype was observed at least ten times. The chain combines TRBV29-1 with TRBJ2-5; 7 bases line up with TRBD2. The V gene end was trimmed by 3 bases and the J gene end by 3 bases; junction bases not matched to a gene: 4. The CDR3 loop spans 13 amino acids. The V gene's germline CDR1 is SQVTM and CDR2 ANQGSEA. This CDR3 is CSVDGGGEETQYF. The CDR3 coding sequence is TGCAGCGTTGATGGGGGAGGGGAAGAGACCCAGTACTTC.

This clonotype appeared many times. V and J are TRBV20-1 and TRBJ2-7; no clear D gene. The V gene lost 4 bases and the J gene lost 4 bases, with 8 bases spanning the gap. CDR3 length: 11 amino acids. Per the germline V gene, CDR1 is DFQATT and CDR2 is SNEGSKA (reference sequence). This CDR3 is CSATRGYEQYF. For the CDR3, the DNA is TGCAGTGCTACCCGTGGGTACGAGCAGTACTTC.

The chain has TRBV6-1 and TRBJ1-6; TRBD1 matches 7 bases. Germline V gene lookup returns CDR1 MNHNS and CDR2 SASEGT. V gave up 7 bases and J gave up 15 bases; unmatched junction bases: 15. The CDR3 spans 14 residues. The CDR3 protein is CASTARQGRRYLHF. CDR3 sequence (DNA): TGTGCCAGCACCGCCCGACAGGGAAGGAGGTACCTCCACTTT.

This clonotype came up many times. The chain combines TRBV20-1 with TRBJ2-5, with 9 bases lining up with TRBD1. Germline V gene sequence: CDR1 DFQATT, CDR2 SNEGSKA (reference sequence). With 5 bases clipped from V and 5 bases from J, the junction kept 12 bases outside the gene matches. The CDR3 is made up of 15 amino acids. CDR3 residues: CSAPGGQGGLETQYF. As DNA, the CDR3 is TGCAGTGCTCCAGGGGGACAGGGCGGGTTGGAGACCCAGTACTTC.

Points on this clonotype: A clone one base away is much larger, so this may be a read error. CDR3 DNA sequence: TGTGCCAGCAAAACAGGGGGCGAGTGGAGTCAGCCCCAGCATTTT. Translation: CASKTGGEWSQPQHF. The rearrangement uses TRBV28 and TRBJ1-5; 9 positions agree with TRBD1. CDR1 is MDHEN, CDR2 SYDVKM, per germline. J was trimmed by 6 bases and V by 7 bases; bases with no gene match: 10. The CDR3 sequence is 15 residues long.

This clonotype was found many times. V usage is TRBV29-1 and J usage is TRBJ1-5; perhaps TRBD1 as D (5 bases). V lost 6 bases and J 7 bases, leaving 19 bases between the germline ends. This CDR3 region has 14 residues. Per germline, CDR1 SQVTM and CDR2 ANQGSEA. Here the CDR3 reads CSVAGGREEQPQHF. CDR3 nucleotides: TGCAGCGTCGCAGGCGGCAGGGAAGAGCAGCCCCAGCATTTT.

This clonotype was recorded many times. The chain uses TRBV20-1 and TRBJ2-7, with 8 bases fitting TRBD2. The length of the CDR3 is 16 residues. J was trimmed by 2 bases and V by 3 bases; bases with no gene match: 12. Per the germline V gene, CDR1 is DFQATT and CDR2 is SNEGSKA (reference sequence). CDR3 coding DNA: TGCAGTGCTAGGGACGAGGGGGTAGCGGGAACCTACGAGCAGTACTTC. As protein: CSARDEGVAGTYEQYF.

This clonotype was picked up many times. The chain has TRBV6-2 or TRBV6-3 and TRBJ2-7, with TRBD1 as a possible D gene (5 bases). V was cut by 0 bases and J by 4 bases, with 16 bases left in between. This CDR3 is built from 16 residues. CDR1 MNHEY and CDR2 SVGEGT come from the germline V gene. CDR3 region: CASSYSGPRVTYEQYF. The DNA of the CDR3 is TGTGCCAGCAGTTACTCGGGGCCCCGGGTAACATACGAGCAGTACTTC.

This clonotype occurred many times. J is TRBJ2-7 and V is TRBV6-5, with D uncertain. V dropped 2 bases and J dropped 3 bases, with 8 bases sitting between them. CDR1 and CDR2 from the germline V gene are MNHEY and SVGAGI. The CDR3 spans 13 residues. CDR3 in amino acids: CASSYKWGYEQYF. The DNA of the CDR3 is TGTGCCAGCAGTTACAAGTGGGGCTACGAGCAGTACTTC.

V usage is TRBV28 and J usage is TRBJ1-2; perhaps TRBD1 as D (6 bases). This CDR3 is 15 amino acids long. V lost 6 bases and J 0 bases, leaving 14 bases between the germline ends. The V gene's germline CDR1 is MDHEN and CDR2 SYDVKM. The CDR3 loop is CASRLQGSANYGYTF. CDR3 DNA: TGTGCCAGCAGACTACAGGGATCAGCTAACTATGGCTACACCTTC.

This clonotype was counted ten times or more. The chain carries TRBV29-1 and TRBJ1-2, with D perhaps TRBD1 (5 bases). Germline V gene lookup returns CDR1 SQVTM and CDR2 ANQGSEA. The CDR3 contains 11 residues. Between the trimmed V and J ends, which lost 4 bases and 6 bases, there was a span of 9 bases. The CDR3 DNA follows: TGCAGCGTTGCGGGAGGGGATGGCTACACCTTC. It yields the protein CSVAGGDGYTF.

This clonotype was observed at least ten times. Relative to the germline gene, one junction end is altered; a read error may explain this. The rearrangement uses TRBV28 and TRBJ1-3; a possible D gene is TRBD1 (5 bases). Germline CDR1 and CDR2: MDHEN and SYDVKM. This CDR3 is built from 12 residues. CDR3 sequence: CASSPPRRQSHF. In DNA form, the CDR3 reads TGTGCCAGCAGTCCCCCAAGACGACAGTCTCACTTT. The full variable domain, with the rest looked up from reference TRBV28 and TRBJ1-3, is DVKVTQSSRYLVKRTGEKVFLECVQDMDHENMFWYRQDPGLGLRLIYFSYDVKMKEKGDIPEGYSVSREKKERFSLILESASTNQTSMYLCASSPPRRQSHFGEGSWLTVV.

This clonotype was counted a few times. Here the CDR3 DNA reads TGTGCCAGCAGCTTGGCCACGACAGGGGCTCAGCCCCAGCATTTT. This gives the protein CASSLATTGAQPQHF. The chain combines TRBV5-5 with TRBJ1-5, with TRBD1 matching 8 bases. The germline CDR1 and CDR2 sequences are SGHKS and YYEKEE (reference sequence). J was trimmed by 6 bases and V by 0 bases; bases with no gene match: 5. The CDR3 extends over 15 amino acids.

This clonotype was picked up many times. V usage is TRBV2 and J usage is TRBJ2-7; no clear D. Deletions cut 6 bases from V and 2 bases from J, with 11 bases between. Per germline, CDR1 SNHLY and CDR2 FYNNEI. The CDR3 length is 13 residues. CDR3 DNA: TGTGCCAGCAGAGGGCTACCTACCTACGAGCAGTACTTC. This encodes CASRGLPTYEQYF. The full variable domain, rest sourced from reference TRBV2 and TRBJ2-7, is EPEVTQTPSHQVTQMGQEVILRCVPISNHLYFYWYRQILGQKVEFLVSFYNNEISEKSEIFDDQFSVERPDGSNFTLKIRSTKLEDSAMYFCASRGLPTYEQYFGPGTRLTVT.

This chain links TRBV6-1 with TRBJ1-1; a possible D gene is TRBD1 (5 bases). V lost 10 bases and J 0 bases, leaving 9 bases between the germline ends. The germline CDR1 and CDR2 sequences are MNHNS and SASEGT. This CDR3 is 12 amino acids long. The CDR3 here is CATGFMNTEAFF. The CDR3, as DNA: TGTGCCACAGGGTTTATGAACACTGAAGCTTTCTTT.